Each of the 31 T cell receptor beta chains below was sequenced from the same sample in a study of blood T cell repertoires in COVID-19. The assay was immunoSEQ multiplex PCR, and TCRdb's table has in-frame clones only and misses some. The sample consists of roughly 47,000 clones, over 75% of them appearing once. The material sequenced was peripheral blood. The receptors stem from a woman of 80 years or more with COVID-19, enrolled during active disease.

As DNA, the CDR3 is TGTGCCAGCAGCGGACTCACGAGGGAGCAGTACTTC. The encoded protein is CASSGLTREQYF. The chain uses TRBV6-5 and TRBJ2-7; D possibly corresponds to TRBD2 (5 bases). The length of the CDR3 is 12 residues. Germline CDR1 reads MNHEY; CDR2 reads SVGAGI. Trimming took off 6 bases at V and 7 bases at J, with 13 bases between the two ends.

J is TRBJ1-1 and V is TRBV5-1; D is uncertain. The germline CDR1 and CDR2 sequences are SGHRS and YFSETQ. CDR3 size: 15 residues. V was shortened by 7 bases and J by 6 bases, with 22 bases between the two germline ends. The CDR3 bases are TGCGCCAGCGGAGTCCTAGGCCTTGCTGGTGCTGAAGCTTTCTTT. Its translation is CASGVLGLAGAEAFF.

V usage is TRBV19 and J usage is TRBJ2-1; 9 bases align to TRBD2. After removal of 7 bases from V and 8 bases from J, the junction contained 12 bases not matched to a gene. Germline V lookup: CDR1 LNHDA, CDR2 SQIVND (reference sequence). The CDR3 sequence is 15 residues long. The CDR3 nucleotides read TGTGCCAGTAAAATGGCGGGAGGGCCGAAGGATGAGCAGTTCTTC. Protein: CASKMAGGPKDEQFF. Full variable domain (missing parts from reference TRBV19 and TRBJ2-1): DGGITQSPKYLFRKEGQNVTLSCEQNLNHDAMYWYRQDPGQGLRLIYYSQIVNDFQKGDIAEGYSVSREKKESFPLTVTSAQKNPTAFYLCASKMAGGPKDEQFFGPGTRLTVL.

The chain employs TRBV28 and TRBJ1-4; D is possibly TRBD1 (5 bases). This CDR3 is built from 14 residues. V was clipped by 4 bases and J by 10 bases, with 16 bases between them. Germline-derived CDR1 and CDR2 are MDHEN and SYDVKM. The CDR3 protein is CASSSGGDVRKLFF. Here the CDR3 DNA reads TGTGCCAGCAGTTCTGGAGGGGACGTTAGAAAACTGTTTTTT.

The chain recombines TRBV6-5 with TRBJ1-4; possibly TRBD1 for D (5 bases). CDR3 length equals 14 residues. The V and J ends lost 7 bases and 1 base respectively, with 10 bases between them. CDR1 and CDR2 (germline): MNHEY, SVGAGI. DNA of the CDR3: TGTGCCAGCACCTCGGGGGGAACTAATGAAAAACTGTTTTTT. It specifies CASTSGGTNEKLFF.

The rearrangement joins TRBV18 to TRBJ2-3, with no clear D. CDR3 length equals 13 residues. CDR1 KGHSH and CDR2 LQKENI come from the germline V gene. V lost 0 bases, J lost 6 bases, and 7 bases lay in between. CDR3 sequence reads: CASSPPSEDTQYF. In DNA, the CDR3 is TGTGCCAGCTCACCACCCTCCGAGGATACGCAGTATTTT. The variable domain in full, completed from reference TRBV18 and TRBJ2-3, reads NAGVMQNPRHLVRRRGQEARLRCSPMKGHSHVYWYRQLPEEGLKFMVYLQKENIIDESGMPKERFSAEFPKEGPSILRIQQVVRGDSAAYFCASSPPSEDTQYFGPGTRLTVL.

The chain uses TRBV6-2 or TRBV6-3 and TRBJ1-2; 7 bases are shared with TRBD1. The CDR3 has 16 amino acids. Trimming at V came to 0 bases and at J to 7 bases, leaving 11 bases not matched to a gene. Germline lookup yields CDR1 MNHEY and CDR2 SVGEGT. The CDR3 DNA reads as TGTGCCAGCAGTTACTCCGGGACAGAAGCCCTGAGTGGCTACACCTTC. It translates to CASSYSGTEALSGYTF.

The V gene is TRBV6-2 or TRBV6-3, the J gene TRBJ2-5, with 8 bases identical to TRBD1. CDR1 and CDR2 from the germline V gene are MNHEY and SVGEGT. The CDR3 consists of 15 residues. V trimming: 0 bases; J trimming: 5 bases; junction bases outside the gene matches: 5. DNA of the CDR3: TGTGCCAGCAGTTACTCTCCGGACAGGGTGGAGACCCAGTACTTC. Translated: CASSYSPDRVETQYF.

The chain recombines TRBV7-2 with TRBJ2-1, with 10 bases fitting TRBD1. CDR1 is SGHTA and CDR2 is FQGNSA in the germline V gene. V gave up 5 bases and J gave up 6 bases; unmatched junction bases: 10. The CDR3 has 16 residues. CDR3: CASSPLRDRGFNEQFF. DNA for the CDR3: TGTGCCAGCAGCCCACTCCGGGACAGGGGCTTCAATGAGCAGTTCTTC. Together with reference TRBV7-2 and TRBJ2-1, the CDR3 gives the full variable domain: GAGVSQSPSNKVTEKGKDVELRCDPISGHTALYWYRQSLGQGLEFLIYFQGNSAPDKSGLPSDRFSAERTGGSVSTLTIQRTQQEDSAVYLCASSPLRDRGFNEQFFGPGTRLTVL.

V usage is TRBV5-8 and J usage is TRBJ1-5; 7 bases are shared with TRBD1. The CDR3 is made up of 16 amino acids. Trimming cost V 5 bases and J 6 bases; bases outside gene matches: 14. Germline V gives CDR1 SGHTS, CDR2 YDEGEE. Written as DNA, the CDR3 is TGTGCCAGCAGTCCCCTGGCAACAGGGGTAGGTCAGCCCCAGCATTTT. Translating it yields CASSPLATGVGQPQHF. The full variable domain, in which reference TRBV5-8 and TRBJ1-5 provide the parts outside the CDR3, is EAGVTQSPTHLIKTRGQQATLRCSPISGHTSVYWYQQALGLGLQFLLWYDEGEERNRGNFPPRFSGRQFPNYSSELNVNALELEDSALYLCASSPLATGVGQPQHFGDGTRLSIL.

This sequence joins TRBV7-9 and TRBJ2-1; 9 nucleotides agree with TRBD2. Trimming removed 5 bases from V and 5 bases from J; junction bases left unmatched: 10. CDR1 SEHNR and CDR2 FQNEAQ come from the germline V gene (reference sequence). The length of the CDR3 is 16 residues. The chain's CDR3 is CASSAGRGGGDNEQFF. In DNA form, the CDR3 reads TGTGCCAGCAGCGCTGGGCGGGGGGGCGGTGACAATGAGCAGTTCTTC.

A few counts support this clone. The V gene is TRBV15, the J gene TRBJ2-7; 8 positions match TRBD1. The junction had 5 bases not matched to a gene; V was cut back by 1 base and J by 6 bases. The CDR3 spans 14 residues. From germline, CDR1 is LNHNV and CDR2 YYDKDF (reference sequence). The CDR3 nucleotides read TGTGCCACCAGCAGAGGGACAGGGCCCAGCGAGCAGTACTTC. It codes for CATSRGTGPSEQYF. The whole variable domain, filled in from reference TRBV15 and TRBJ2-7, reads DAMVIQNPRYQVTQFGKPVTLSCSQTLNHNVMYWYQQKSSQAPKLLFHYYDKDFNNEADTPDNFQSRRPNTSFCFLDIRSPGLGDTAMYLCATSRGTGPSEQYFGPGTRLTVT.

The chain couples TRBV14 to TRBJ2-3; 9 positions agree with TRBD1. The CDR3 totals 14 residues. The trim removed 6 bases at V and 3 bases at J, leaving 4 bases unmatched. CDR1 is SGHDN, CDR2 FVKESK, per germline. CDR3 loop: CASRRTGETDTQYF. CDR3 sequence (DNA): TGTGCCAGCAGGCGGACAGGGGAGACAGATACGCAGTATTTT.

The chain links TRBV3-1 (or the pseudogene TRBV3-2) to TRBJ2-1, with 11 positions matching TRBD2. The germline V gene has CDR1 LGHDT and CDR2 YNNKEL (reference sequence). Trimming removed 1 base from V and 3 bases from J; junction bases left unmatched: 2. The CDR3 is made up of 16 amino acids. DNA for the CDR3: TGTGCCAGCAGCCAAGGGACTAGCGGGTTCTACAATGAGCAGTTCTTC. It is translated as CASSQGTSGFYNEQFF.

The chain combines TRBV7-2 with TRBJ1-2; D ambiguous. This CDR3 spans 17 amino acids. The V gene lost 3 bases and the J gene lost 3 bases, with 20 bases spanning the gap. Germline lookup yields CDR1 SGHTA and CDR2 FQGNSA. This CDR3 is CASSFEDRREIYYGYTF. CDR3 sequence (DNA): TGTGCCAGCAGCTTCGAGGACCGCCGGGAGATTTACTATGGCTACACCTTC.

The chain uses TRBV7-2 and TRBJ1-2; D may be TRBD1 (6 bases). The length of the CDR3 is 13 residues. CDR1 and CDR2 (germline): SGHTA, FQGNSA. With 5 bases removed from V and 7 bases from J, the gap between germline ends came to 14 bases. This chain's CDR3 is CASSPQTGIGYTF. As DNA, the CDR3 is TGTGCCAGCAGCCCCCAGACAGGTATTGGCTACACCTTC.

This clone was seen only once. The CDR3 region is CASSPGTYSNQPQHF. The CDR3 nucleotides are TGCGCCAGCAGCCCGGGGACATATAGCAATCAGCCCCAGCATTTT. The chain employs TRBV4-1 and TRBJ1-5, with D maybe TRBD1 (6 bases). Germline V gene lookup returns CDR1 MGHRA and CDR2 YSYEKL. This CDR3 is 15 amino acids long. V shed 4 bases and J shed 0 bases, with 10 bases lying between them.

The chain is built from TRBV28 and TRBJ1-4, with TRBD1 matching 10 bases. CDR1 is MDHEN and CDR2 is SYDVKM in the germline V gene. The CDR3 runs to 14 residues. V dropped 5 bases and J dropped 7; count of bases not matched to a gene: 4. The CDR3 region has the DNA TGTGCCAGCAGTCCGGGACAGGGGCGTGAAAAACTGTTTTTT. Translating it yields CASSPGQGREKLFF.

The chain couples TRBV24-1 to TRBJ2-7; D ambiguous. CDR1 is KGHDR and CDR2 is SFDVKD in the germline V gene. The CDR3 totals 15 residues. CDR3: CAERPQAALTYEQYF. The CDR3 region has the DNA TGTGCAGAAAGACCCCAGGCAGCCTTAACCTACGAGCAGTACTTC.

A few counts support this clone. The V call is TRBV9, the J call TRBJ2-5; D is unclear. V lost 0 bases and J 0 bases, leaving 9 bases between the germline ends. This CDR3 is 15 amino acids long. Germline values: CDR1 SGDLS, CDR2 YYNGEE. The CDR3 DNA reads TGTGCCAGCAGCGTAGCTTCTGCGTACCAAGAGACCCAGTACTTC. Protein sequence: CASSVASAYQETQYF.

V gene TRBV20-1 combines with J gene TRBJ2-2; possibly TRBD2 for D (5 bases). There are 16 residues in the CDR3. Per the germline V gene, CDR1 is DFQATT and CDR2 is SNEGSKA (reference sequence). Trimming left V 3 bases short and J 6 bases short, with 20 bases between. The CDR3 region has the DNA TGCAGTGCTAGTCACCTTAGCGTCCTTGAGCCCGGGGAGCTGTTTTTT. This encodes CSASHLSVLEPGELFF.

The V and J genes are TRBV24-1 and TRBJ2-1; D gene uncertain. CDR1 is KGHDR and CDR2 is SFDVKD in the germline V gene. The germline V and J ends were trimmed by 3 bases and 1 base, with 12 bases remaining between them. This CDR3 contains 16 residues. The CDR3 protein is CATSDRGGLSYNEQFF. DNA of the CDR3: TGTGCCACCAGTGATCGTGGCGGCTTGTCCTACAATGAGCAGTTCTTC.

The chain joins TRBV11-2 to TRBJ2-5, with 9 bases matching TRBD1. Trimming at V came to 4 bases and at J to 5 bases, leaving 5 bases not matched to a gene. There are 14 residues in the CDR3. Germline-derived CDR1 and CDR2 are SGHAT and FQNNGV. The chain's CDR3 is CASSSDRGWETQYF. CDR3 nucleotides: TGTGCCAGCAGCTCGGACAGGGGTTGGGAGACCCAGTACTTC.

The V gene is TRBV11-3, the J gene TRBJ2-5; the D gene is possibly TRBD1 (5 bases). Germline V lookup: CDR1 SGHNT, CDR2 YENEEA. Trimming took off 1 base at V and 5 bases at J, with 14 bases between the two ends. The CDR3 is made up of 15 amino acids. The CDR3 region is CASSLGLGAGETQYF. The CDR3 nucleotides read TGTGCCAGCAGCTTAGGTTTAGGGGCTGGGGAGACCCAGTACTTC.

The chain links TRBV2 to TRBJ2-1; 7 positions agree with TRBD2. Germline CDR1 reads SNHLY; CDR2 reads FYNNEI. The trim removed 6 bases at V and 6 bases at J, leaving 11 bases unmatched. The CDR3 has 15 residues. Written as DNA, the CDR3 is TGTGCCAGCAGCGGACCAGACCAGCGGGGCAATGAGCAGTTCTTC. This sequence encodes CASSGPDQRGNEQFF.

The chain links TRBV18 to TRBJ1-6; TRBD1 matches at 10 bases. Trimming at V came to 0 bases and at J to 10 bases, leaving 3 bases not matched to a gene. The CDR3 spans 15 residues. Germline lookup yields CDR1 KGHSH and CDR2 LQKENI. The CDR3 nucleotides read TGTGCCAGCTCACCACCAGAGGGACAGGGGTCACCCCTCCACTTT. Its protein is CASSPPEGQGSPLHF.

The chain joins TRBV12-3 or TRBV12-4 to TRBJ2-3, with TRBD2 matching 12 bases. The trim removed 10 bases at V and 9 bases at J, leaving 8 bases unmatched. The CDR3 totals 13 residues. This CDR3 is CAISSTSGRTQYF. CDR3 in DNA: TGTGCCATCTCGTCGACTAGCGGGAGAACGCAGTATTTT.

The chain joins TRBV6-1 to TRBJ1-3; D is possibly TRBD1 (6 bases). CDR1 MNHNS and CDR2 SASEGT come from the germline V gene. V was cut by 2 bases and J by 0 bases, with 17 bases left in between. The CDR3 extends over 18 amino acids. The CDR3 sequence is CASSEYGTSYYSGNTIYF. In DNA, the CDR3 is TGTGCCAGCAGTGAATATGGGACATCCTACTACTCTGGAAACACCATATATTTT.

The genes are TRBV24-1 and TRBJ2-3, with 7 bases identical to TRBD2. The CDR3 covers 15 residues. Germline V gene sequence: CDR1 KGHDR, CDR2 SFDVKD. V dropped 4 bases and J dropped 4; count of bases not matched to a gene: 7. CDR3 coding DNA: TGTGCCACCAGTGACGGCGGGAGAGGGGCAGATACGCAGTATTTT. It is translated as CATSDGGRGADTQYF.

This chain links TRBV9 with TRBJ2-1, with D maybe TRBD1 (7 bases). The CDR3 loop spans 13 amino acids. V lost 3 bases and J lost 10, with 14 bases in between. The germline gives CDR1 SGDLS, CDR2 YYNGEE. The CDR3 DNA sequence: TGTGCCAGCAGCGGCCGACAGGGAGGCGAGCAGTTCTTC. Its protein is CASSGRQGGEQFF. Based on the CDR3 plus reference TRBV9 and TRBJ2-1, the full variable domain is DSGVTQTPKHLITATGQRVTLRCSPRSGDLSVYWYQQSLDQGLQFLIQYYNGEERAKGNILERFSAQQFPDLHSELNLSSLELGDSALYFCASSGRQGGEQFFGPGTRLTVL.

The rearrangement links TRBV18 to TRBJ2-7; the match to TRBD2 covers 9 bases. CDR1 KGHSH and CDR2 LQKENI come from the germline V gene. The V gene end was trimmed by 6 bases and the J gene end by 4 bases; junction bases not matched to a gene: 7. This CDR3 has 14 amino acids. CDR3 sequence (DNA): TGTGCCAGCTCTTTAGCGGGAGCACTATACGAGCAGTACTTC. Translation gives CASSLAGALYEQYF.